Each of the 5 T cell receptor beta chains below was sequenced from the same sample in a study of post-analysis software for immune sequencing data. General study findings and limits: In patients, a few TRBV segments were more frequent than in controls, with TRBV5-6, TRBV5-1 and TRBV20-1 among them.

Tagging with unique molecular identifiers was a feature of the TCR beta cDNA libraries. TCRdb passed the PCR reads through MiXCR, listing each CDR3 protein once. The table shows fewer than 600,000 distinct CDR3 sequences, with over 35% occurring only once. These receptors' targets are unknown. Sequenced material: blood. Receptors originate from a girl aged 10-17 years with multiple sclerosis.

J is TRBJ2-1 and V is TRBV7-9; 14 nucleotides agree with TRBD2. This CDR3 has 17 residues. Per germline, CDR1 SEHNR and CDR2 FQNEAQ (reference sequence). The J segment lost 8 bases and the V segment lost 6 bases, leaving 12 bases of the junction unmatched. Written as DNA, the CDR3 is TGTGCCAGCAGTCAAGGACTAGCGGGAGGCCGCCGTCATGAGCAGTTCTTC. Translation: CASSQGLAGGRRHEQFF. The variable domain in full, completed from reference TRBV7-9 and TRBJ2-1, reads DTGVSQNPRHKITKRGQNVTFRCDPISEHNRLYWYRQTLGQGPEFLTYFQNEAQLEKSRLLSDRFSAERPKGSFSTLEIQRTEQGDSAMYLCASSQGLAGGRRHEQFFGPGTRLTVL.

J is TRBJ1-4 and V is TRBV28; a possible D gene is TRBD1 (6 bases). The CDR3 spans 15 residues. Between the trimmed V and J ends, which lost 2 bases and 5 bases, there was a span of 12 bases. Per the germline V gene, CDR1 is MDHEN and CDR2 is SYDVKM. CDR3 DNA: TGTGCCAGCAGTTTACCACAACAGGGCAATGAAAAACTGTTTTTT. This gives the protein CASSLPQQGNEKLFF.

V gene TRBV5-1 combines with J gene TRBJ2-5; the D gene is possibly TRBD1 (6 bases). The CDR3 contains 15 residues. The germline CDR1 and CDR2 sequences are SGHRS and YFSETQ. The germline V and J ends were trimmed by 0 bases and 4 bases, with 13 bases remaining between them. The CDR3 here is CASSLEGTGRETQYF. CDR3 sequence (DNA): TGCGCCAGCAGCTTGGAAGGTACAGGGCGAGAGACCCAGTACTTC.

This clonotype appeared a few times. The J gene is TRBJ2-4, the V gene TRBV6-5; no definite D call. CDR1 is MNHEY and CDR2 is SVGAGI in the germline V gene. Trimming took off 5 bases at V and 6 bases at J, with 17 bases between the two ends. The CDR3 spans 15 residues. CDR3: CASSKTRAQGNIQYF. CDR3 nucleotides: TGTGCCAGCAGTAAAACCCGGGCCCAAGGAAACATTCAGTACTTC.

The CDR3 region has the DNA TGCGCCAGCAGCTTGAGGGGCAGAGGGCCCTACAATGAGCAGTTCTTC. Translating gives CASSLRGRGPYNEQFF. The chain combines TRBV5-1 with TRBJ2-1; D is possibly TRBD1 or TRBD2 (5 bases each). Per the germline V gene, CDR1 is SGHRS and CDR2 is YFSETQ. The length of the CDR3 is 16 residues. Trimming took 1 base from V and 2 from J, leaving 13 bases between them.